A selection of T cell receptor beta chains follows, all from one sample in a study of cytomegalovirus exposure and HLA in healthy donors. Sequencing used immunoSEQ multiplex PCR; TCRdb keeps in-frame clones, though not all of them. This sample has roughly 120,000 clones, with approximately 86% found just once. Sequenced: PBMCs. The source is a man aged 40-55 years in good health and CMV-seronegative. Each CDR3 is given with its conserved first and last residue. The order of the fields is V gene, clone size, J gene, D gene, CDR3 DNA, CDR3 protein. A D gene is named only where the DNA matches it firmly. Size tells how often a clone was seen (once, few, many) or the class of an expanded clone, and some rows leave it out.

V: TRBV9
size: .
J: TRBJ2-1
D: TRBD1
DNA: TGTGCCAGCAGCGAGGCGGGACAGGGATTTAATGAGCAGTTCTTC
CDR3: CASSEAGQGFNEQFF

V: TRBV6-5
size: .
J: TRBJ2-5
D: .
DNA: TGTGCCAGCAGTTACTCGGCAGCGCGGCGGGAGACCCAGTACTTC
CDR3: CASSYSAARRETQYF

V: TRBV9
size: .
J: TRBJ1-1
D: .
DNA: TGTGCCAGCAGCGCATCCAGGGACACTGAAGCTTTCTTT
CDR3: CASSASRDTEAFF

V: TRBV6-6
size: .
J: TRBJ2-7
D: TRBD1
DNA: TGTGCCAGCAGCTTACAGGGGGCCGCCTACGAGCAGTACTTC
CDR3: CASSLQGAAYEQYF

V: TRBV29-1
size: .
J: TRBJ2-4
D: TRBD1
DNA: TGCAGCGCCTTGACAGGGCTAGCCAAAAACATTCAGTACTTC
CDR3: CSALTGLAKNIQYF

V: TRBV6-1
size: .
J: TRBJ1-2
D: .
DNA: TGTGCCAGCAGTGAAGCGCCGGGCTATGGCTACACCTTC
CDR3: CASSEAPGYGYTF

V: TRBV5-4
size: .
J: TRBJ2-5
D: TRBD2
DNA: TGTGCCAGCAGCTCCCCTCGACTAGCGGGGGTATTCCAAGAGACCCAGTACTTC
CDR3: CASSSPRLAGVFQETQYF

V: TRBV28
size: .
J: TRBJ1-1
D: TRBD1
DNA: TGTGCCAGCAGCCCTTCCGGACAGGGGAATACTGAAGCTTTCTTT
CDR3: CASSPSGQGNTEAFF

V: TRBV9
size: .
J: TRBJ2-2
D: TRBD1
DNA: TGTGCCAGCAGCGCCACTCGGGACAGTGGAGGGGAGCTGTTTTTT
CDR3: CASSATRDSGGELFF

V: TRBV5-4
size: .
J: TRBJ2-7
D: TRBD2
DNA: TGTGCCAGCAGCTTAGCGGGGGGCGCTTTTTACGAGCAGTACTTC
CDR3: CASSLAGGAFYEQYF

V: TRBV19
size: .
J: TRBJ1-1
D: .
DNA: TGTGCCAGTACCCCGGGGGGGGCGGACACTGAAGCTTTCTTT
CDR3: CASTPGGADTEAFF

V: TRBV5-1
size: .
J: TRBJ2-5
D: .
DNA: TGCGCCAGCAGCTTGAGATCCCGGGACACAGGAGAGACCCAGTACTTC
CDR3: CASSLRSRDTGETQYF

V: TRBV5-1
size: .
J: TRBJ1-4
D: .
DNA: TGCGCCAGCAGCTTGATGGGCAGGGGTGGGGAAAAACTGTTTTTT
CDR3: CASSLMGRGGEKLFF

V: TRBV5-1
size: .
J: TRBJ2-3
D: TRBD1
DNA: TGCGCCAGCAGCTTGGTGGGACAGGTCACAGATACGCAGTATTTT
CDR3: CASSLVGQVTDTQYF

V: TRBV30
size: .
J: TRBJ1-1
D: .
DNA: TGTGCCTGGAGTTATGGGACATCCAGTGAAGCTTTCTTT
CDR3: CAWSYGTSSEAFF

V: TRBV7-9
size: .
J: TRBJ1-5
D: .
DNA: TGTGCCAGCAGCTTAGGCCAGGGCAATCAGCCCCAGCATTTT
CDR3: CASSLGQGNQPQHF

V: TRBV5-1
size: .
J: TRBJ1-2
D: TRBD1
DNA: TGCGCCAGCAGCAGGACAGGGGACGGGGGCTATGGCTACACCTTC
CDR3: CASSRTGDGGYGYTF

V: TRBV4-1
size: .
J: TRBJ1-6
D: .
DNA: TGCGCCAGCAGCCGTAAGACGGAGGCACCCCTCCACTTT
CDR3: CASSRKTEAPLHF

V: TRBV7-2
size: .
J: TRBJ2-3
D: TRBD2
DNA: TGTGCCAGCAGCTCACTAGCGGGGGGCCGGGGAGATACGCAGTATTTT
CDR3: CASSSLAGGRGDTQYF

V: TRBV27
size: .
J: TRBJ1-1
D: TRBD1
DNA: TGTGCCAGCAGTTTCAGGTCCCGGACAGGGAGGGGGACTGAAGCTTTCTTT
CDR3: CASSFRSRTGRGTEAFF

V: TRBV28
size: .
J: TRBJ1-5
D: .
DNA: TGTGCCAGCCGCAGGGTTATAGGCAATCAGCCCCAGCATTTT
CDR3: CASRRVIGNQPQHF

V: TRBV18
size: few
J: TRBJ1-2
D: TRBD1
DNA: TGTGCCAGCTCACCGGACAGGGGCGGCTATGGCTACACCTTC
CDR3: CASSPDRGGYGYTF

V: TRBV9
size: .
J: TRBJ1-6
D: .
DNA: TGTGCCAGCAGCGTCTCCCCTACGGGGTATGCTAATTCACCCCTCCACTTT
CDR3: CASSVSPTGYANSPLHF

V: TRBV5-1
size: .
J: TRBJ2-7
D: TRBD2
DNA: TGCGCCAGCAGCCGGGGGGGGACACCTAACTACGAGCAGTACTTC
CDR3: CASSRGGTPNYEQYF

V: TRBV19
size: .
J: TRBJ1-1
D: .
DNA: TGTGCCAGTAGTATGGCGAGAACAGGACCGAACACTGAAGCTTTCTTT
CDR3: CASSMARTGPNTEAFF

V: TRBV27
size: .
J: TRBJ1-5
D: .
DNA: TGTGCCAGCGGCTATCAGCCCCAGCATTTT
CDR3: CASGYQPQHF

V: TRBV6-1
size: few
J: TRBJ1-4
D: TRBD1
DNA: TGTGCCAGCAGTGCGGGGGACAGTCCTAATGAAAAACTGTTTTTT
CDR3: CASSAGDSPNEKLFF

V: TRBV7-9
size: few
J: TRBJ1-4
D: .
DNA: TGTGCCAGCAGCTTAACCGGGACACAAGCTAATGAAAAACTGTTTTTT
CDR3: CASSLTGTQANEKLFF

V: TRBV7-9
size: once
J: TRBJ2-1
D: .
DNA: TGTGCCAGCAGTTTGATGGGTGGGGGGGCTTCATATGAGCAGTTCTTC
CDR3: CASSLMGGGASYEQFF

V: TRBV6-1
size: .
J: TRBJ1-6
D: TRBD1
DNA: TGTGCCAGCAGTGAAGCGGCCGGGACAGGGGTTTCACCCCTCCACTTT
CDR3: CASSEAAGTGVSPLHF

V: TRBV6-1
size: .
J: TRBJ1-2
D: .
DNA: TGTGCCAGCAGTCCAGGGTTTGGCTACACCTTC
CDR3: CASSPGFGYTF

V: TRBV27
size: .
J: TRBJ2-7
D: TRBD1
DNA: TGTGCCAGCAGTTTATTGGGACGGGGACAGGGGCAGTACTTC
CDR3: CASSLLGRGQGQYF

V: TRBV5-1
size: .
J: TRBJ1-1
D: .
DNA: TGCGCCAGCGGCCCCGGGACACCGAACACTGAAGCTTTCTTT
CDR3: CASGPGTPNTEAFF